This T cell receptor (beta chain) was captured in a study of cytomegalovirus exposure and HLA in healthy donors. Overall study findings and caveats: Productive rates of about 90% or about 30% were seen for most TCR beta V segments in an earlier analysis. Most CMV-associated TCR beta chains were later found to appear HLA-restricted.

The germline gives CDR1 WSHSY, CDR2 SAAADI. The CDR3 totals 18 residues. Trimming removed 4 bases from V and 3 bases from J; junction bases left unmatched: 16. Concerning this clone: The antigen is not known.

PCR employed 60 Vbeta and 13 Jbeta primers. The repertoire was sequenced with immunoSEQ multiplex PCR; TCRdb's copy has only in-frame clones and lacks some. The table has 65,000 to 70,000 clones, less than 75% seen once. The origin of this receptor is a woman aged 30 to 39 in good health and CMV-seronegative. V is TRBV10-2 and J is TRBJ2-7; 9 bases are shared with TRBD2. What was sequenced was PBMCs. The CDR3 sequence is CASSGTFAASGVGYEQYF. CDR3 bases: TGCGCCAGCAGTGGAACCTTCGCAGCTAGCGGGGTGGGCTACGAGCAGTACTTC.